Each of the 5 T cell receptor beta chains below was sequenced from the same sample in a study of cytomegalovirus exposure and HLA in healthy donors. The PCR employed 60 Vbeta primers together with 13 Jbeta primers. Profiled with immunoSEQ multiplex PCR; TCRdb holds only in-frame clones, not every one. The table lists about 170,000 clones, roughly 80% of them singletons. Sequences were obtained from PBMCs. The receptors come from a woman in her late teens or twenties in good health and CMV-seronegative.

As to this clone: A junction boundary mismatches the germline segment, possibly from a read error. The V call is TRBV6-1, the J call TRBJ2-2, with 7 positions matching TRBD2. CDR1 and CDR2 (germline): MNHNS, SASEGT. The CDR3 length is 14 residues. CDR3 amino acids: CASRTSSTAGEPFF. CDR3 sequence (DNA): TGTGCCAGCAGGACTAGCAGTACCGCCGGGGAGCCGTTTTTT.

This sequence joins TRBV11-2 and TRBJ1-5; D uncertain. Germline V gene sequence: CDR1 SGHAT, CDR2 FQNNGV. The CDR3 is made up of 13 amino acids. V gave up 2 bases and J gave up 9 bases, with 11 bases separating them. The CDR3 coding sequence is TGTGCCAGCAGCTTACGGGATCTCTGGCCCCAGCATTTT. Protein: CASSLRDLWPQHF.

The rearrangement links TRBV6-6 to TRBJ2-3, with a tentative D call TRBD2 (5 bases). With 2 bases removed from V and 6 bases from J, the gap between germline ends came to 12 bases. This CDR3 comprises 14 residues. Germline V gives CDR1 MNHNY, CDR2 SVGAGI (reference sequence). CDR3 in amino acids: CASSYPLLGDTQYF. The CDR3 bases are TGTGCCAGCAGTTACCCACTACTAGGGGATACGCAGTATTTT.

The count of this clone is one. The genes are TRBV10-3 and TRBJ2-2, with D perhaps TRBD1 (6 bases). The CDR3 extends over 18 amino acids. V was trimmed by 0 bases and J by 6 bases, leaving 20 bases between them. Germline assignment: CDR1 ENHRY and CDR2 SYGVKD. DNA for the CDR3: TGTGCCATCAGTGAGTCGACCCCCCGGACAGAGAGACCCGGGGAGCTGTTTTTT. Its protein product is CAISESTPRTERPGELFF.

In this sample, this clone turned up once. The gene calls are TRBV6-6 and TRBJ2-2; D gene unclear. The ends were cut back, 11 bases at V and 6 bases at J, with 22 bases in the middle. This CDR3 has 15 residues. Germline CDR1 is MNHNY and CDR2 is SVGAGI (reference sequence). Here the CDR3 DNA reads TGTGCCGCTTCCACCTCCGGGTCTTACGCCGGGGAGCTGTTTTTT. It encodes CAASTSGSYAGELFF.